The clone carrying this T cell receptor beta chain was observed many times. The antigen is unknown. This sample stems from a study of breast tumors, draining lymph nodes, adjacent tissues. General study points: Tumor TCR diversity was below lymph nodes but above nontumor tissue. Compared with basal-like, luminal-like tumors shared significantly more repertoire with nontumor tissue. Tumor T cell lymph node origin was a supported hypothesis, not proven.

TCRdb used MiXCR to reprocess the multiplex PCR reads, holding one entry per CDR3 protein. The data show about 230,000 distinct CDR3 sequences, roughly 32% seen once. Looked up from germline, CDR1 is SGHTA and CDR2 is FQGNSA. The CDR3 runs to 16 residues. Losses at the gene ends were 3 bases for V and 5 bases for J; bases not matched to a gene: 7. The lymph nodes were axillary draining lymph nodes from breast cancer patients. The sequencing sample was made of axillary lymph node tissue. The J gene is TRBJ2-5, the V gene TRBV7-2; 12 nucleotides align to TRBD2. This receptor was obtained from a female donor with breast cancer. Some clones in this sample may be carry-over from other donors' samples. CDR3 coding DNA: TGTGCCAGCAGCTTGTATAAGACTAGCGGGAGCGAGACCCAGTACTTC. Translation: CASSLYKTSGSETQYF.